Below, 32 T cell receptor beta chains from the same sample are listed, as sequenced in a study of T cells in Graves' hyperthyroidism and ophthalmopathy. Researchers amplified the TCR beta CDR3 regions from RNA transcripts. TCR CDR3 underwent first-round RT-PCR with the HTBI primer set. TCRdb recomputed calls from the multiplex PCR reads with MiXCR, one row per CDR3 protein. The sample yields about 200,000 distinct CDR3 sequences, less than 20% seen once. The sequenced material came from blood. The receptors derive from a woman aged 50 to 60 with Graves' hyperthyroidism.

This clonotype has a handful of counts. V and J are TRBV10-3 and TRBJ2-3; D not certain. From germline, CDR1 is ENHRY and CDR2 SYGVKD. This CDR3 has 14 amino acids. The V end was cut by 4 bases, the J end by 1 base, with 9 bases between. CDR3: CAISGQLRTDTQYF. As DNA, the CDR3 is TGTGCCATCAGTGGACAATTGCGCACAGATACGCAGTATTTT.

This clonotype was observed many times. CDR3 DNA sequence: TGTGCCAGCAGCTTTGTTACTAGCGGGAGTGTCAAAGATGAGCAGTTCTTC. Its translation: CASSFVTSGSVKDEQFF. This chain joins TRBV11-1 and TRBJ2-1, with 11 bases fitting TRBD2. This CDR3 has 17 residues. Trimming cost V 3 bases and J 8 bases; bases outside gene matches: 12. Per the germline V gene, CDR1 is SGHAT and CDR2 is FQDESV (reference sequence).

This clonotype was seen many times. This chain connects TRBV12-3 or TRBV12-4 to TRBJ2-5; TRBD2 aligns across 7 bases. This CDR3 is built from 16 residues. Trimming took 3 bases from V and 2 from J; bases not matched to a gene: 9. In nucleotides, the CDR3 is TGTGCCAGCAGTTTGTATTTAGCGGGCCCACAAGAGACCCAGTACTTC. It yields the protein CASSLYLAGPQETQYF.

This clonotype was detected only a few times. The chain employs TRBV5-4 and TRBJ1-1; TRBD1 matches 9 bases. The V gene's germline CDR1 is SGHNT and CDR2 YYREEE (reference sequence). With V trimmed by 1 base and J by 5 bases, 6 bases remained unmatched. This CDR3 comprises 15 residues. The CDR3 DNA is TGTGCCAGCAGCTTGCCGACAGGGGGGAGAACTGAAGCTTTCTTT. It yields the protein CASSLPTGGRTEAFF.

V gene TRBV7-9 combines with J gene TRBJ1-3, with D possibly being TRBD1 (6 bases). Trimming cost V 2 bases and J 4 bases, with 12 bases left between them. The CDR3 is 15 residues long. Germline CDR1 is SEHNR and CDR2 is FQNEAQ (reference sequence). The CDR3 sequence: CASSLIGGQGNTIYF. In DNA, the CDR3 is TGTGCCAGCAGCTTAATCGGCGGACAGGGAAACACCATATATTTT. The entire variable domain, with the rest obtained from reference TRBV7-9 and TRBJ1-3, is as follows: DTGVSQNPRHKITKRGQNVTFRCDPISEHNRLYWYRQTLGQGPEFLTYFQNEAQLEKSRLLSDRFSAERPKGSFSTLEIQRTEQGDSAMYLCASSLIGGQGNTIYFGEGSWLTVV.

In its sample, this clonotype was seen many times. The genes are TRBV4-2 and TRBJ1-1; 9 bases align to TRBD1. The CDR3 length is 15 residues. V trimming: 0 bases; J trimming: 5 bases; junction bases outside the gene matches: 4. In germline, CDR1 is LGHNA, CDR2 YNFKEQ. CDR3 region: CASSQETGGFTEAFF. As DNA, the CDR3 is TGTGCCAGCAGCCAAGAAACAGGGGGCTTTACTGAAGCTTTCTTT.

Ten or more counts support this clonotype. The chain couples TRBV12-3 or TRBV12-4 to TRBJ1-2, with unresolved D. CDR3 length: 17 amino acids. Trimming removed 3 bases from V and 0 bases from J, with 17 bases in between. Here the CDR3 reads CASSLSGRQYPNYGYTF. The CDR3 coding sequence is TGTGCCAGCAGTTTGTCCGGCAGACAATACCCTAACTATGGCTACACCTTC.

This rearrangement joins TRBV20-1 to TRBJ2-2; D unresolved. V was pared by 6 bases and J by 6 bases, with 8 bases between. This CDR3 spans 11 amino acids. In germline, CDR1 is DFQATT, CDR2 SNEGSKA (reference sequence). The CDR3 DNA is TGCAGTGCCCCCACCCCCGGGGAGCTGTTTTTT. It encodes CSAPTPGELFF.

The sample holds many counts of this clonotype. V usage is TRBV24-1 and J usage is TRBJ2-7, with 10 bases matching TRBD1. V gave up 4 bases and J gave up 3 bases; unmatched junction bases: 5. The CDR3 runs 15 residues. The V gene's germline CDR1 is KGHDR and CDR2 SFDVKD. CDR3 region: CATSEGGQGVYEQYF. The DNA for the CDR3 is TGTGCCACCAGTGAGGGTGGACAGGGGGTCTACGAGCAGTACTTC.

This clonotype occurred a few times. V usage is TRBV9 and J usage is TRBJ1-5; possibly TRBD1 for D (6 bases). V was shortened by 7 bases and J by 2 bases, with 13 bases between the two germline ends. Germline V gives CDR1 SGDLS, CDR2 YYNGEE. The CDR3 loop spans 14 amino acids. CDR3 nucleotide sequence: TGTGCCAGCTCTCAGGGGTCGGGCAATCAGCCCCAGCATTTT. Translation: CASSQGSGNQPQHF.

This clonotype was recorded at least ten times. The gene calls are TRBV28 and TRBJ2-7, with D unresolved. Trimming left V 0 bases short and J 3 bases short, with 9 bases between. The CDR3 consists of 14 residues. The germline gives CDR1 MDHEN, CDR2 SYDVKM. The CDR3 sequence: CASSLWALNYEQYF. CDR3 nucleotide sequence: TGTGCCAGCAGTTTATGGGCCTTAAACTACGAGCAGTACTTC.

This clonotype was detected a few times. The chain joins TRBV29-1 to TRBJ2-5; TRBD2 agrees at 10 bases. CDR1 and CDR2 (germline): SQVTM, ANQGSEA. The CDR3 length is 13 residues. Trimming took 5 bases from V and 7 from J; bases not matched to a gene: 7. CDR3 DNA sequence: TGCAGCGTTACAGCGGGAGGGGTGGGGACCCAGTACTTC. Its translation is CSVTAGGVGTQYF.

This clonotype was seen at least ten times. The chain is built from TRBV12-5 and TRBJ2-1, with 9 nucleotides matching TRBD2. Germline V lookup: CDR1 LGHNT, CDR2 FRNRAP. Germline trimming cut 6 bases from V and 9 bases from J; bases unmatched to any gene: 6. The CDR3 covers 13 residues. Here the CDR3 reads CASGAGLAREQFF. The CDR3 region has the DNA TGTGCTAGTGGGGCCGGACTAGCGCGTGAGCAGTTCTTC. Variable domain in full (rest from reference TRBV12-5 and TRBJ2-1): DARVTQTPRHKVTEMGQEVTMRCQPILGHNTVFWYRQTMMQGLELLAYFRNRAPLDDSGMPKDRFSAEMPDATLATLKIQPSEPRDSAVYFCASGAGLAREQFFGPGTRLTVL.

This clonotype came up many times. The rearrangement uses TRBV7-6 and TRBJ1-1; D call uncertain. Germline V lookup: CDR1 SGHVS, CDR2 FNYEAQ. The V end lost 7 bases, the J end lost 6 bases, and 15 bases lay between the germline ends. The CDR3 is 13 residues long. In nucleotides, the CDR3 is TGTGCCAGCAAACCAATCGTTCTTTCTGAAGCTTTCTTT. It encodes CASKPIVLSEAFF.

V usage is TRBV5-6 and J usage is TRBJ2-1, with D unresolved. CDR1 and CDR2 from the germline V gene are SGHDT and YYEEEE. V was trimmed by 0 bases and J by 5 bases, leaving 9 bases between them. The CDR3 contains 14 residues. The chain's CDR3 is CASSLVLVNNEQFF. Here the CDR3 DNA reads TGTGCCAGCAGCTTGGTTCTGGTTAACAATGAGCAGTTCTTC.

As to this clonotype: A read error is possible here, since a much larger clone lies one base away. This chain joins TRBV9 and TRBJ2-2, with D perhaps TRBD2 (5 bases). The V gene's germline CDR1 is SGDLS and CDR2 YYNGEE. This CDR3 contains 13 residues. The CDR3 DNA is TGTGCCAGCAGCGTAAGCCAGGTCGGGGAGCTGCTTTTT. As protein: CASSVSQVGELLF. Based on the CDR3 plus reference TRBV9 and TRBJ2-2, the full variable domain is DSGVTQTPKHLITATGQRVTLRCSPRSGDLSVYWYQQSLDQGLQFLIQYYNGEERAKGNILERFSAQQFPDLHSELNLSSLELGDSALYFCASSVSQVGELLFGEGSRLTVL.

This clonotype was seen many times. V and J are TRBV7-8 and TRBJ2-4, with D possibly being TRBD1 (6 bases). The V end lost 1 base, the J end lost 8 bases, and 6 bases lay between the germline ends. The germline V gene encodes CDR1 SGHVS and CDR2 FQNEAQ. The CDR3 totals 12 residues. The DNA for the CDR3 is TGTGCCAGCAGCTTAGACAGGGACATTCAGTACTTC. Translated, it gives CASSLDRDIQYF.

V usage is TRBV30 and J usage is TRBJ2-1, with 15 bases identical to TRBD2. J was trimmed by 2 bases and V by 1 base; bases with no gene match: 6. The CDR3 sequence is 18 residues long. In germline, CDR1 is GTSNPN, CDR2 SVGIG (reference sequence). DNA for the CDR3: TGTGCCTGGAGTGGGGGGACTAGCGGGAGGAGTCCCTACAATGAGCAGTTCTTC. It encodes CAWSGGTSGRSPYNEQFF.

The chain recombines TRBV7-9 with TRBJ2-6; 7 bases match TRBD1. The trim removed 5 bases at V and 0 bases at J, leaving 7 bases unmatched. The CDR3 contains 17 residues. Germline V CDR1 and CDR2: SEHNR, FQNEAQ (reference sequence). The CDR3: CASSARDSHSGANVLTF. CDR3 sequence (DNA): TGTGCCAGCAGCGCCCGGGACAGCCACTCTGGGGCCAACGTCCTGACTTTC.

This clonotype was seen just once. J is TRBJ2-2 and V is TRBV5-1; D is unclear. V was cut by 7 bases and J by 4 bases, with 14 bases left in between. This CDR3 region has 14 residues. In germline, CDR1 is SGHRS, CDR2 YFSETQ. CDR3: CASGPLDSTGELFF. CDR3 nucleotides: TGCGCCAGCGGACCCCTGGATTCCACCGGGGAGCTGTTTTTT.

The chain recombines TRBV30 with TRBJ2-5; 7 positions match TRBD1. The CDR3 is 14 amino acids. Germline V gives CDR1 GTSNPN, CDR2 SVGIG (reference sequence). The V gene end was trimmed by 1 base and the J gene end by 5 bases; junction bases not matched to a gene: 7. The CDR3 region is CAWSETGTAETQYF. In DNA, the CDR3 is TGTGCCTGGAGTGAAACAGGGACAGCGGAGACCCAGTACTTC. Full variable domain (outside the CDR3, taken from reference TRBV30 and TRBJ2-5): SQTIHQWPATLVQPVGSPLSLECTVEGTSNPNLYWYRQAAGRGLQLLFYSVGIGQISSEVPQNLSASRPQDRQFILSSKKLLLSDSGFYLCAWSETGTAETQYFGPGTRLLVL.

This clonotype occurred many times. The CDR3 protein is CSALLSGRVRETQYF. CDR3 DNA sequence: TGCAGTGCGTTACTTAGCGGGAGGGTGAGAGAGACCCAGTACTTC. This chain connects TRBV20-1 to TRBJ2-5; TRBD2 matches 11 bases. The CDR3 is 15 residues long. The V segment lost 6 bases and the J segment 4 bases; nucleotides outside the gene matches: 10. Germline loops: CDR1 DFQATT, CDR2 SNEGSKA (reference sequence).

The chain is built from TRBV2 and TRBJ2-1; TRBD1 might be the D (5 bases). Trimming pared 11 bases from V and 5 bases from J, leaving 16 bases between. Looked up from germline, CDR1 is SNHLY and CDR2 is FYNNEI. CDR3 size: 13 residues. The DNA of the CDR3 is TGTGCCGCCCGCCCAGGGTATCACAATGAGCAGTTCTTC. Translated: CAARPGYHNEQFF.

Remarks on this clonotype: A clone one base away is much larger, so this may be a read error. As the CDR3 is not closed by the conserved phenylalanine or tryptophan, this likely results from a read error. The V and J genes are TRBV20-1 and TRBJ1-2, with a weak D call TRBD1 (5 bases). Between the trimmed V and J ends, which lost 3 bases and 3 bases, there was a span of 11 bases. CDR3 length: 13 amino acids. Germline values: CDR1 DFQATT, CDR2 SNEGSKA (reference sequence). The CDR3 DNA follows: TGCAGTGCTAGTAAGGACATTGACTATGGCTACACCCTC. Protein: CSASKDIDYGYTL.

Ten or more counts support this clonotype. The rearrangement joins TRBV18 to TRBJ2-7; D perhaps matches TRBD2 (5 bases). The CDR3 totals 12 residues. Germline assignment: CDR1 KGHSH and CDR2 LQKENI. Trimming shortened V by 3 bases and J by 7 bases, and 10 bases separated the two germline ends. The CDR3 region is CASSPSEVEQYF. The CDR3 DNA reads as TGTGCCAGCTCACCTTCGGAGGTAGAGCAGTACTTC.

This clonotype came up many times. The gene calls are TRBV30 and TRBJ1-2; D ambiguous. The CDR3 length is 11 residues. Germline CDR1 is GTSNPN and CDR2 is SVGIG (reference sequence). Deletions cut 2 bases from V and 4 bases from J, with 5 bases between. The CDR3 spells CAWSSSYGYTF. In nucleotides, the CDR3 is TGTGCCTGGAGTTCCTCCTATGGCTACACCTTC.

This clonotype was detected many times. The chain employs TRBV12-3 or TRBV12-4 and TRBJ2-5; D possibly matches TRBD1 or TRBD2 (5 bases each). The CDR3 runs 13 residues. V dropped 1 base and J dropped 5 bases, with 8 bases sitting between them. In DNA form, the CDR3 reads TGTGCCAGCAGTTTAGGGGGGTCGGAGACCCAGTACTTC. Protein: CASSLGGSETQYF.

There are many counts of this clonotype. V and J are TRBV18 and TRBJ1-1; TRBD1 agrees at 11 bases. The ends lost 4 bases at V and 1 base at J; junction bases unmatched: 5. The CDR3 covers 16 residues. Germline V gene data show CDR1 as KGHSH and CDR2 as LQKENI. CDR3: CASSQDRGRGNTEAFF. In DNA form, the CDR3 reads TGTGCCAGCTCACAGGACAGGGGGCGAGGGAACACTGAAGCTTTCTTT.

This clonotype was seen many times. The chain couples TRBV6-2 or TRBV6-3 to TRBJ2-7; TRBD1 matches 7 bases. Germline-derived CDR1 and CDR2 are MNHEY and SVGEGT. V shed 7 bases, J shed 6 bases, and the junction held 6 bases outside the gene matches. This CDR3 is 12 amino acids long. CDR3: CASTSYRGEQYF. DNA of the CDR3: TGTGCCAGCACCTCCTACAGGGGCGAGCAGTACTTC.

The genes are TRBV4-1 and TRBJ2-7; no clear D. Germline V gene data show CDR1 as MGHRA and CDR2 as YSYEKL. The V gene lost 4 bases and the J gene lost 1 base, with 14 bases spanning the gap. The CDR3 sequence is 15 residues long. The CDR3: CASSPVAKGSYEQYF. The CDR3 region has the DNA TGCGCCAGCAGCCCAGTGGCTAAAGGATCCTACGAGCAGTACTTC.

This clonotype was counted a few times. V usage is TRBV19 and J usage is TRBJ1-5, with D unresolved. Trimming removed 10 bases at V and 4 bases at J, with 20 bases between. In germline, CDR1 is LNHDA, CDR2 SQIVND (reference sequence). This CDR3 is built from 15 residues. The CDR3 nucleotides read TGTGCCACCAAATTTGGGTTTTCCCCGAATCAGCCCCAGCATTTT. The encoded protein is CATKFGFSPNQPQHF. Using reference TRBV19 and TRBJ1-5 for the parts outside the CDR3, the full variable domain is DGGITQSPKYLFRKEGQNVTLSCEQNLNHDAMYWYRQDPGQGLRLIYYSQIVNDFQKGDIAEGYSVSREKKESFPLTVTSAQKNPTAFYLCATKFGFSPNQPQHFGDGTRLSIL.

This clonotype was picked up one time. The V call is TRBV6-2 or TRBV6-3, the J call TRBJ2-3; 9 nucleotides match TRBD2. Germline V gives CDR1 MNHEY, CDR2 SVGEGT. There are 16 residues in the CDR3. V was pared by 4 bases and J by 4 bases, with 9 bases of the junction left unmatched. The CDR3 DNA sequence: TGTGCCAGCAGTTTGGGTGCAGCGGGAGGACCAGATACGCAGTATTTT. The encoded protein is CASSLGAAGGPDTQYF.